Listed here are 27 T cell receptor beta chains from one sample, sequenced in a study of neurological immune-mediated disorders. TCRdb re-derived calls from the 5' RACE reads in MiXCR, one entry per CDR3 protein. The table lists around 50,000 distinct CDR3 sequences, about 3.8% of them singletons. The sequenced sample was PBMCs. The source is a man in his sixties with multiple sclerosis.

This clonotype was counted many times. This sequence joins TRBV5-1 and TRBJ2-1, with TRBD2 matching 7 bases. V lost 4 bases to trimming and J lost 9 bases; unmatched junction nucleotides: 16. CDR1 is SGHRS, CDR2 YFSETQ, per germline. This CDR3 has 16 residues. This CDR3 is CASSPSGTWGVGEQFF. The CDR3 region has the DNA TGCGCCAGCAGCCCAAGCGGGACTTGGGGTGTGGGTGAGCAGTTCTTC.

The chain is built from TRBV6-1 and TRBJ2-3; D is unresolved. Germline CDR1 MNHNS, CDR2 SASEGT. Trimming shortened V by 2 bases and J by 4 bases, and 4 bases separated the two germline ends. The CDR3 loop spans 12 amino acids. Here the CDR3 DNA reads TGTGCCAGCAGTGAATGGGCAGATACGCAGTATTTT. It is translated as CASSEWADTQYF.

There are many counts of this clonotype. V and J are TRBV19 and TRBJ1-3, with D hard to call. In germline, CDR1 is LNHDA, CDR2 SQIVND (reference sequence). This CDR3 region has 14 residues. V lost 8 bases and J 1 base, leaving 12 bases between the germline ends. CDR3: CASASAGSGNTIYF. The CDR3 DNA follows: TGTGCCAGTGCCTCTGCCGGATCTGGAAACACCATATATTTT.

This clonotype was observed many times. The V gene is TRBV5-1, the J gene TRBJ1-2, with TRBD1 identical over 7 bases. Germline V CDR1 and CDR2: SGHRS, YFSETQ. Trimming at V came to 4 bases and at J to 4 bases, leaving 7 bases not matched to a gene. This CDR3 contains 14 residues. The CDR3 reads CASSAGGTGYGYTF. The CDR3 DNA reads as TGCGCCAGCAGCGCAGGGGGGACCGGCTATGGCTACACCTTC.

This clonotype was seen many times. The chain uses TRBV27 and TRBJ1-1; perhaps TRBD1 as D (6 bases). The V and J ends lost 6 bases and 11 bases respectively, with 16 bases between them. The CDR3 loop spans 12 amino acids. The germline V gene has CDR1 MNHEY and CDR2 SMNVEV (reference sequence). For the CDR3, the DNA is TGTGCCAGCAGCCAGGGGAATCTGCAGGCTTTCTTT. Translating gives CASSQGNLQAFF.

This clonotype was seen repeatedly, ten times or more. The chain carries TRBV5-1 and TRBJ1-2; 7 bases fit TRBD1. Germline values: CDR1 SGHRS, CDR2 YFSETQ. The trim removed 8 bases at V and 4 bases at J, leaving 8 bases unmatched. This CDR3 has 13 amino acids. For the CDR3, the DNA is TGCGCCAGTCGAGCGGGACAGACCTATGGCTACACCTTC. It encodes CASRAGQTYGYTF. Together with reference TRBV5-1 and TRBJ1-2, the CDR3 gives the full variable domain: KAGVTQTPRYLIKTRGQQVTLSCSPISGHRSVSWYQQTPGQGLQFLFEYFSETQRNKGNFPGRFSGRQFSNSRSEMNVSTLELGDSALYLCASRAGQTYGYTFGSGTRLTVV.

Ten or more counts support this clonotype. The chain has TRBV2 and TRBJ2-5; 7 bases agree with TRBD1. The V segment lost 6 bases and the J segment 4 bases; nucleotides outside the gene matches: 5. The germline CDR1 and CDR2 sequences are SNHLY and FYNNEI. CDR3 size: 13 residues. This CDR3 is CASSGTVGETQYF. The CDR3 DNA is TGTGCCAGCAGCGGGACAGTGGGAGAGACCCAGTACTTC. Together with reference TRBV2 and TRBJ2-5, the CDR3 gives the full variable domain: EPEVTQTPSHQVTQMGQEVILRCVPISNHLYFYWYRQILGQKVEFLVSFYNNEISEKSEIFDDQFSVERPDGSNFTLKIRSTKLEDSAMYFCASSGTVGETQYFGPGTRLLVL.

In its sample, this clonotype was seen many times. The chain is built from TRBV20-1 and TRBJ1-4; D unclear. Germline-derived CDR1 and CDR2 are DFQATT and SNEGSKA (reference sequence). This CDR3 has 13 residues. The CDR3 DNA sequence: TGCAGCGGAGCGGTGGACGGCGTTGAAAAACTGTTTTTT. Translating gives CSGAVDGVEKLFF.

This clonotype was detected many times. The chain combines TRBV6-5 with TRBJ1-1, with a possible D match to TRBD1 (6 bases). The CDR3 is made up of 15 amino acids. V lost 6 bases and J 4 bases, leaving 18 bases between the germline ends. Germline loops: CDR1 MNHEY, CDR2 SVGAGI. CDR3 nucleotides: TGTGCCAGCAGACGAACGGGGGGGGCCGGCACTGAAGCTTTCTTT. This gives the protein CASRRTGGAGTEAFF.

There are many counts of this clonotype. The chain carries TRBV28 and TRBJ2-6, with unresolved D. The CDR3 is made up of 15 amino acids. CDR1 is MDHEN and CDR2 is SYDVKM in the germline V gene. The ends were cut back, 4 bases at V and 1 base at J, with 8 bases in the middle. This CDR3 is CASSSGSSGANVLTF. The CDR3 region has the DNA TGTGCCAGCAGTTCAGGATCTTCTGGGGCCAACGTCCTGACTTTC.

This clonotype was observed many times. The chain couples TRBV7-2 to TRBJ2-2; 9 nucleotides match TRBD2. Germline lookup yields CDR1 SGHTA and CDR2 FQGNSA. Unmatched junction bases numbered 7, after V lost 2 bases and J lost 6 bases. The CDR3 length is 16 residues. For the CDR3, the DNA is TGTGCCAGCAGCTTATCGGGCGGGAGGGGGGCCGGGGAGCTGTTTTTT. Residues: CASSLSGGRGAGELFF.

In its sample, this clonotype was seen many times. V is TRBV28 and J is TRBJ2-1; tentative D call: TRBD2 (5 bases). Germline CDR1 and CDR2: MDHEN and SYDVKM. CDR3 length equals 14 residues. The ends were cut back, 5 bases at V and 8 bases at J, with 16 bases in the middle. Here the CDR3 reads CASSRGSRLDEQFF. CDR3 coding DNA: TGTGCCAGCAGTCGAGGGAGTCGCTTGGATGAGCAGTTCTTC.

This clonotype was recorded many times. The chain joins TRBV10-3 to TRBJ1-1; 10 positions match TRBD1. Germline trimming cut 4 bases from V and 5 bases from J; bases unmatched to any gene: 1. CDR3 length: 13 amino acids. Germline CDR1 and CDR2: ENHRY and SYGVKD. This CDR3 reads CAISGDRGTEAFF. The CDR3 DNA is TGTGCCATCAGTGGGGACAGGGGAACTGAAGCTTTCTTT.

This clonotype was picked up many times. The CDR3 protein is CASSLGATYGYTF. CDR3 nucleotides: TGTGCCAGCAGTTTAGGAGCCACCTATGGCTACACCTTC. The chain carries TRBV12-3 or TRBV12-4 and TRBJ1-2; no reliable D call. V was trimmed by 1 base and J by 4 bases, leaving 7 bases between them. This CDR3 region has 13 residues.

This clonotype occurred a few times. A much larger clonotype is one base distant, so this may be a read error. Here the CDR3 omits its conserved ending phenylalanine or tryptophan, so a read error is the likely source. This chain joins TRBV12-3 or TRBV12-4 and TRBJ2-5; D uncertain. Between the trimmed V and J ends, which lost 5 bases and 5 bases, there was a span of 9 bases. The CDR3 is made up of 12 amino acids. The CDR3 here is CASSPGRETQYV. In nucleotides, the CDR3 is TGTGCCAGCAGTCCGGGTCGGGAGACCCAGTACGTC.

V and J are TRBV11-2 and TRBJ2-1; no clear D. The CDR3 length is 14 residues. Per the germline V gene, CDR1 is SGHAT and CDR2 is FQNNGV. V lost 0 bases and J lost 8, with 11 bases in between. CDR3 in DNA: TGTGCCAGCAGCTTAGATGGAACCGATTATGAGCAGTTCTTC. Translating gives CASSLDGTDYEQFF.

The chain links TRBV7-9 to TRBJ2-1, with D unclear. The V gene lost 1 base and the J gene lost 9 bases, with 7 bases spanning the gap. Germline loops: CDR1 SEHNR, CDR2 FQNEAQ (reference sequence). This CDR3 has 12 residues. CDR3 sequence (DNA): TGTGCCAGCAGCTTAGTTCTTGGTGAGCAGTTCTTC. This codes for CASSLVLGEQFF.

This clonotype was counted ten times or more. The rearrangement joins TRBV2 to TRBJ2-3, with D perhaps being TRBD1 or TRBD2 (5 bases each). V shed 3 bases and J shed 6 bases, with 13 bases lying between them. The CDR3 is made up of 14 amino acids. Germline V lookup: CDR1 SNHLY, CDR2 FYNNEI. The DNA of the CDR3 is TGTGCCAGCAGTGAGGGACCTGGAGGCGATACGCAGTATTTT. Its protein is CASSEGPGGDTQYF.

At least ten counts were recorded for this clonotype. J is TRBJ1-5 and V is TRBV20-1, with 8 nucleotides matching TRBD1. The CDR3 runs to 15 residues. CDR1 DFQATT and CDR2 SNEGSKA come from the germline V gene (reference sequence). The V gene end was trimmed by 6 bases and the J gene end by 0 bases; junction bases not matched to a gene: 7. In DNA, the CDR3 is TGCAGTGCCTTCGGACAGGGAGGTAGCAATCAGCCCCAGCATTTT. Its translation: CSAFGQGGSNQPQHF.

This clonotype has a count of ten or more. The chain recombines TRBV20-1 with TRBJ2-3; D is uncertain. Trimming took 1 base from V and 0 from J, leaving 14 bases between them. CDR1 and CDR2 (germline): DFQATT, SNEGSKA (reference sequence). The CDR3 runs 16 residues. As DNA, the CDR3 is TGCAGTGCTAGAGGGGCAGCACTACCTAGCACAGATACGCAGTATTTT. Its protein is CSARGAALPSTDTQYF.

The chain has TRBV12-3 or TRBV12-4 and TRBJ2-7; no reliable D call. The CDR3 totals 15 residues. The germline V and J ends were trimmed by 5 bases and 2 bases, with 16 bases remaining between them. CDR3 in DNA: TGTGCCAGCAGTCCCTGGACCCCCGGCCCCTACGAGCAGTACTTC. Protein: CASSPWTPGPYEQYF.

Ten or more counts support this clonotype. The V gene is TRBV20-1, the J gene TRBJ2-1, with 7 bases lining up with TRBD2. Trimming took 1 base from V and 7 from J; bases not matched to a gene: 10. CDR3 size: 15 residues. Germline V gene sequence: CDR1 DFQATT, CDR2 SNEGSKA (reference sequence). CDR3 sequence: CSARVGASGWNEQFF. Here the CDR3 DNA reads TGCAGTGCTAGAGTGGGTGCTAGCGGTTGGAATGAGCAGTTCTTC.

There are many counts of this clonotype. The chain joins TRBV12-3 or TRBV12-4 to TRBJ2-5; TRBD2 might be the D (6 bases). Trimming pared 5 bases from V and 7 bases from J, leaving 17 bases between. This CDR3 comprises 14 residues. The chain's CDR3 is CASSQTRRDGTQYF. The DNA of the CDR3 is TGTGCCAGCAGTCAGACCCGGCGGGACGGGACCCAGTACTTC.

This clonotype came up many times. V is TRBV5-1 and J is TRBJ2-7; no clear D. Germline CDR1 reads SGHRS; CDR2 reads YFSETQ. V gave up 1 base and J gave up 2 bases, with 10 bases separating them. This CDR3 has 14 residues. This CDR3 is CASSLLAQTYEQYF. The CDR3 nucleotides read TGCGCCAGCAGCTTGTTGGCCCAGACCTACGAGCAGTACTTC.

Notes on this clonotype: This may arise from a read error, as a much more abundant clone is one base away. Here the CDR3 reads CSARPLTDTQYF. The CDR3 region has the DNA TGCAGTGCTAGGCCCCTCACAGATACGCAGTATTTT. V usage is TRBV20-1 and J usage is TRBJ2-3; D remains unclear. This CDR3 is 12 amino acids long. CDR1 is DFQATT, CDR2 SNEGSKA, per germline (reference sequence). V shed 3 bases and J shed 2 bases, with 6 bases lying between them.

This clonotype was found many times. The chain couples TRBV6-1 to TRBJ1-1, with TRBD1 identical over 7 bases. J gave up 4 bases and V 4 bases, and 6 bases lay outside the gene matches. Germline CDR1 reads MNHNS; CDR2 reads SASEGT. The length of the CDR3 is 14 residues. CDR3 residues: CASSGQGFGTEAFF. The CDR3 DNA is TGTGCCAGCAGTGGACAGGGATTCGGCACTGAAGCTTTCTTT.

This clonotype appeared a single time. The rearrangement uses TRBV27 and TRBJ1-3; possible D gene TRBD1, 6 bases. V was cut by 0 bases and J by 0 bases, with 6 bases left in between. From germline, CDR1 is MNHEY and CDR2 SMNVEV (reference sequence). CDR3 length equals 15 residues. The CDR3 region has the DNA TGTGCCAGCAGTTTATCGGGGGCCTCTGGAAACACCATATATTTT. This codes for CASSLSGASGNTIYF.